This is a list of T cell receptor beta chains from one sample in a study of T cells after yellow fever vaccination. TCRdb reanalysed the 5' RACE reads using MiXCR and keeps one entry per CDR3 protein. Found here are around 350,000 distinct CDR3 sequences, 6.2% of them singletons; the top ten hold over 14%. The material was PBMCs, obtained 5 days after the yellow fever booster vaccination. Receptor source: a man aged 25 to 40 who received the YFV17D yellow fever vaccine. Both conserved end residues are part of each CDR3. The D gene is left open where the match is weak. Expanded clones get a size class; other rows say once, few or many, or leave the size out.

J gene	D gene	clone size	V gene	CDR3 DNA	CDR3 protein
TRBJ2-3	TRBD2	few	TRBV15	TGTGCCACCAGCAGAGTTTTTCTAGCGGGAAGCACAGATACGCAGTATTTT	CATSRVFLAGSTDTQYF
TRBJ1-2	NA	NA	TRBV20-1	TGCAGTGCCCATTCCGGGAACTATGGCTACACCTTC	CSAHSGNYGYTF
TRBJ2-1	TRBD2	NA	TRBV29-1	TGCAGCGTTGATCGGGAGGATGAGCAGTTCTTC	CSVDREDEQFF
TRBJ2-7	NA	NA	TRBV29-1	TGCAGCGTCTGGACGGTCAGGGATTACGAGCAGTACTTC	CSVWTVRDYEQYF
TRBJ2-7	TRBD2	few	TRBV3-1	TGTGCCAGCAGCTTTCGGGGGGACGAGCAGTACTTC	CASSFRGDEQYF
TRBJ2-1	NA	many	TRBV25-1	TGTGCCAGCAGTGAATCGGGGATCCTGGATGAGCAGTTCTTC	CASSESGILDEQFF
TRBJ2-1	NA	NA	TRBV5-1	TGCGCCAGCAGCTTTGACCTTTCTTACTCTGAGCAGTTCTTC	CASSFDLSYSEQFF
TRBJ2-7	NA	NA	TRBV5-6	TGTGCCAGCAGCTCCGCGGACTACTACGAGCAGTACTTC	CASSSADYYEQYF
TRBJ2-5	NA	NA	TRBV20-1	TGCAGTGCCTCGAACACCTTGGGCGGGGAGACCCAGTACTTC	CSASNTLGGETQYF
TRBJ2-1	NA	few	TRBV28	TGTGCCAGCGACGGTCGGGGGTTCAATGAGCAGTTCTTC	CASDGRGFNEQFF
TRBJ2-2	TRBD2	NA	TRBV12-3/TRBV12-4	TGTGCCTTCAGTTTCCAAAGCGGGGGGGCTGCGATTACCGGGGAGCTGTTTTTT	CAFSFQSGGAAITGELFF
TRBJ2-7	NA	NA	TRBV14	TGTGCCAGCAGCCAAGTCGGGAGAGAAATCTACGAGCAGTACTTC	CASSQVGREIYEQYF
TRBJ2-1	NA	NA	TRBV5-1	TGCGCCAGCAGCTTGGTGAGACAGGAGTACAATGAGCAGTTCTTC	CASSLVRQEYNEQFF
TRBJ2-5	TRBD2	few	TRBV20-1	TGCAGTGCTAGAGATGGCGGGAGCCCCCGGGCCCAGTACTTC	CSARDGGSPRAQYF
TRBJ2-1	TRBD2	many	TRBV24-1	TGTGCCACCAGTCATCCTACTGGACTAGCGGGAGTGAATGAGCAGTTCTTC	CATSHPTGLAGVNEQFF
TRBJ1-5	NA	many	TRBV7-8	TGTGCCAGCAGCCCGCACCTTGTGCCCCAGCATTTT	CASSPHLVPQHF
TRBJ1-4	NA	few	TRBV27	NA	CASSSSTFATNEKLFF
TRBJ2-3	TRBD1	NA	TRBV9	TGTGCCAGCAGCGTAGAGGGACAGGGGATCTCGATGCAGTATTTT	CASSVEGQGISMQYF
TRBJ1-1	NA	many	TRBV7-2	TGTGCCAGCAGCGTAAAGATAAACACTGAAGCTTTCTTT	CASSVKINTEAFF
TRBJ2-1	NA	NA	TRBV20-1	TGCAGTGCTAGGGGGCAGGGGTCCTACAATGAGCAGTTCTTC	CSARGQGSYNEQFF
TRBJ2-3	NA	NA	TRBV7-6	TGTGCCAGCAGCCCACTGGGTCGGGATCGTCGCCGCGGCACAGATACGCAGTATTTT	CASSPLGRDRRRGTDTQYF
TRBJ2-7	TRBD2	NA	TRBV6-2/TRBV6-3	TGTGCCAGCAGTTACTCGCTTGGGGGACAACTCGGGACTAGCAACTACGAGCAGTACTTC	CASSYSLGGQLGTSNYEQYF
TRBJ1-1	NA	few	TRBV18	TGTGCCAGCTCACCGGGGGGCGCGGACACTGAAGCTTTCTTT	CASSPGGADTEAFF
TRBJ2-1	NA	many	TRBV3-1	TGTGCCAGCAGCCAAGGGGCTAGACCCGAGCAGTTCTTC	CASSQGARPEQFF
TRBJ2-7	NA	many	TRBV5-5	TGTGCCAGCAGCTGGGCCCCCCCCAACGAGCAGTACTTC	CASSWAPPNEQYF
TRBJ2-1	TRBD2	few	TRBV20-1	TGCAGTGCGTACAGTAGCGGGAGGTCGGATGAGCAGTTCTTC	CSAYSSGRSDEQFF